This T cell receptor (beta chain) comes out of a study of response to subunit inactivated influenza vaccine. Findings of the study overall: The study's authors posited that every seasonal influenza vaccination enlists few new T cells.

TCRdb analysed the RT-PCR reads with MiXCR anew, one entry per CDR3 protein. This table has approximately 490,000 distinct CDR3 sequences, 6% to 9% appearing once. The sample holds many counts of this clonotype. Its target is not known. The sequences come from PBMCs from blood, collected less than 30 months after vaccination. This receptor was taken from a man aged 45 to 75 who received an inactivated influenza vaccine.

The CDR3 bases are TGTGCCAGCAGCTTTGGGGGGACAGAGACCCAGTACTTC. It yields the protein CASSFGGTETQYF. The chain uses TRBV7-2 and TRBJ2-5, with D possibly TRBD2 on 6 matching bases. The CDR3 has 13 amino acids. Germline V gene data show CDR1 as SGHTA and CDR2 as FQGNSA. The V and J ends lost 3 bases and 4 bases respectively, with 9 bases between them.